Listed below are T cell receptor beta chains from one sample, sequenced in a study of T-cell reconstitution after alpha-beta-depleted transplantation in children. TCRdb ran MiXCR on the PCR reads and lists one entry per CDR3 protein. The sample yields roughly 420,000 distinct CDR3 sequences, roughly 15% seen once. This specimen was PBMCs, mostly from graft donor cells, taken 360 days after TCRalphabeta/CD19-depleted stem cell transplant. The receptors originated from a boy under two years old who had a stem cell transplant for Wiskott-Aldrich syndrome, so the T cells may come from the graft donor. Both conserved end residues are part of each CDR3. A D gene is named only where the DNA matches it firmly. Clone size appears in some rows only: once, few, many, or a class for an expanded clone.

TGTGCCAGCAGTGTCCCTACAGGGACCTATGGCTACACCTTC | CASSVPTGTYGYTF | TRBJ1-2 | few | - | TRBV2
TGTGCCAGCAGGCTGCAGGGTAGCAATCAGCCCCAGCATTTT | CASRLQGSNQPQHF | TRBJ1-5 | few | - | TRBV27
TGCAGTGCATTGGATGAAAAACTGTTTTTT | CSALDEKLFF | TRBJ1-4 | few | - | TRBV20-1
TGTGCCACCAGCCGGACAGGTAACAGAGAGACCCAGTACTTC | CATSRTGNRETQYF | TRBJ2-5 | - | TRBD1 | TRBV24-1
TGCGCCAGCAGCTTCGGACAGCACACTGAAGCTTTCTTT | CASSFGQHTEAFF | TRBJ1-1 | few | - | TRBV5-1
TGTGCCAGCAGAGTGGGGACTAGCCCGAGGGTCAACAATGAGCAGTTCTTC | CASRVGTSPRVNNEQFF | TRBJ2-1 | many | TRBD2 | TRBV12-3/TRBV12-4
TGTGCCAGCACCAAACAAGTGAGGCAAGGGACGGAACAAGAGACCCAGTACTTC | CASTKQVRQGTEQETQYF | TRBJ2-5 | few | - | TRBV12-3/TRBV12-4
TGTGCCAGCAGTTTACACGGATCCTACGAGCAGTACTTC | CASSLHGSYEQYF | TRBJ2-7 | few | - | TRBV12-3/TRBV12-4
TGCAGCGTTGAGGGGACTATGAACACTGAAGCTTTCTTT | CSVEGTMNTEAFF | TRBJ1-1 | few | - | TRBV29-1
TGTGCCAGCAGTTTTACGGGGGGGTATATCGGGCAGTACTTC | CASSFTGGYIGQYF | TRBJ2-7 | - | TRBD2 | TRBV12-3/TRBV12-4
TGCAGCGTTGCGGGGGGCCGGCCATCCTATGGCTACACCTTC | CSVAGGRPSYGYTF | TRBJ1-2 | - | - | TRBV29-1
TGTGCCACCAGTGATTCCTCGGGAGGACCCAATGAGCAGTTCTTC | CATSDSSGGPNEQFF | TRBJ2-1 | few | TRBD2 | TRBV24-1
TGCAGCGTTCTAGGGGGGACTAGCGGGAGTTCGAACATTCAGTACTTC | CSVLGGTSGSSNIQYF | TRBJ2-4 | - | TRBD2 | TRBV29-1
TGCGCCAGCAGCTTGACCTTAGCGGGAGGCGACGAGCAGTACTTC | CASSLTLAGGDEQYF | TRBJ2-7 | few | TRBD2 | TRBV5-1
TGTGCCAGTAGTCGGGCAGGGAAGGCCTTGAACACCGGGGAGCTGTTTTTT | CASSRAGKALNTGELFF | TRBJ2-2 | - | - | TRBV19
TGTGCCAGCAAGGGGGGAGGGAGCTATGGCTACACCTTC | CASKGGGSYGYTF | TRBJ1-2 | few | - | TRBV4-2
TGTGCCAGCAGCAACCTAGCAAAGGACAATGAGCAGTTCTTC | CASSNLAKDNEQFF | TRBJ2-1 | - | - | TRBV21-1